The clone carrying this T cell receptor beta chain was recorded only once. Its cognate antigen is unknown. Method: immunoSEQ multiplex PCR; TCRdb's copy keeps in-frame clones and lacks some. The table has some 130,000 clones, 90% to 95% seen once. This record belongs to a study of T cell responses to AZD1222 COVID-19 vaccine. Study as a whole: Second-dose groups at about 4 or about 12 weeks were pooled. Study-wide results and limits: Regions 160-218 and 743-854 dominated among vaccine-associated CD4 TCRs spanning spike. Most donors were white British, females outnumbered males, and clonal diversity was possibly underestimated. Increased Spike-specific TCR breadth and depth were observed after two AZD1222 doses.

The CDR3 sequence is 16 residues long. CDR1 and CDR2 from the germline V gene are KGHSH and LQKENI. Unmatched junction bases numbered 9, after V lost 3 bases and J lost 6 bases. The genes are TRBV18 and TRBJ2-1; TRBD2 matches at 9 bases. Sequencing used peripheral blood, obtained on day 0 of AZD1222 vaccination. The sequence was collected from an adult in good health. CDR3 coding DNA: TGTGCCAGCTCACCGCCGAGGGCGGGGGGGCCCAATGAGCAGTTCTTC. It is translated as CASSPPRAGGPNEQFF.